This TCR beta chain was captured in a study of identical twins. Overall study results and limits: Models, which agreed with sharing between unrelated individuals, nonetheless underestimated the out-of-frame TCR alpha sharing seen in monozygotic twins. Out-of-frame alpha sequences that twins shared showed excess low generation probability. Within cord blood, abundant beta clonotypes carried fewer insertions, but memory repertoires showed no such trend.

Concerning this clonotype: Its antigen remains unknown.

It was template switching that added a universal primer site, and there were unique molecular identifiers on the cDNA. TCRdb itself ran the 5' RACE reads through MiXCR, one entry per CDR3 protein. This table holds some 600,000 distinct CDR3 sequences, under 8.5% found once. The same sample was also used in a study of yellow fever vaccine responses in identical twins.

The sample was PBMCs. The receptor's source is a woman between 18 and 30 years old in good health.

CDR3 in DNA: TGTGCCAGCAGTTTTGGGCGGCCCTACGAGCAGTACTTC. This gives the protein CASSFGRPYEQYF. The V gene is TRBV12-3 or TRBV12-4, the J gene TRBJ2-7, with D uncertain. Trimming shortened V by 3 bases and J by 2 bases, and 8 bases separated the two germline ends. This CDR3 spans 13 amino acids.